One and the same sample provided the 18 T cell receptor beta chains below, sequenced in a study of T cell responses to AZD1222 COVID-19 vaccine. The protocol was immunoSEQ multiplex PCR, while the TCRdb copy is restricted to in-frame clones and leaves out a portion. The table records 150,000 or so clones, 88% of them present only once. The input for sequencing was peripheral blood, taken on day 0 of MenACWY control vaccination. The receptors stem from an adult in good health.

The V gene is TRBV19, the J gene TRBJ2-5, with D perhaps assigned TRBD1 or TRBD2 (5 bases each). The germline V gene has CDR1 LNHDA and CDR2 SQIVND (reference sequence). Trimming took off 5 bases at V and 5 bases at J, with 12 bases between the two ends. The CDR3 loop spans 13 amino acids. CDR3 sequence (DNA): TGTGCCAGTAGTCGGTCCGGGACCGAGACCCAGTACTTC. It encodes CASSRSGTETQYF.

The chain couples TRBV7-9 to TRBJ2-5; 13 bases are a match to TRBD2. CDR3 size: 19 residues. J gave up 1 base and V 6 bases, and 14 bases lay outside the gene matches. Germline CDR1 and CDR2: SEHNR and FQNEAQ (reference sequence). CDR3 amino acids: CASSFGLAGEFTLQETQYF. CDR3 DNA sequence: TGTGCCAGCAGTTTTGGACTAGCGGGGGAGTTTACCCTCCAAGAGACCCAGTACTTC.

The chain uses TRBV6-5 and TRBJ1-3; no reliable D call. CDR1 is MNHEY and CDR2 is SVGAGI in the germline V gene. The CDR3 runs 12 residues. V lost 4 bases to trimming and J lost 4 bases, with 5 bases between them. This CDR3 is CASSLLGNTIYF. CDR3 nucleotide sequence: TGTGCCAGCAGTTTACTCGGAAACACCATATATTTT.

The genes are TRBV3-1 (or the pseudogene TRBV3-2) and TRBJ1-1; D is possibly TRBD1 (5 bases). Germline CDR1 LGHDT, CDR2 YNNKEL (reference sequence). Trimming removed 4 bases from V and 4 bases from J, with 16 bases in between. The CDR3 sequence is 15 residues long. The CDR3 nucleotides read TGTGCCAGCAGCCCCAATCGTGGGGACGGCACTGAAGCTTTCTTT. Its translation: CASSPNRGDGTEAFF.

CDR3 region: CASSQEVGGSPLHF. In DNA form, the CDR3 reads TGTGCCAGCAGCCAAGAGGTAGGGGGTTCACCCCTCCACTTT. The rearrangement joins TRBV3-1 (or the pseudogene TRBV3-2) to TRBJ1-6, with D possibly TRBD1 on 6 matching bases. The CDR3 consists of 14 residues. CDR1 is LGHDT and CDR2 is YNNKEL in the germline V gene (reference sequence). The V end lost 0 bases, the J end lost 9 bases, and 9 bases lay between the germline ends.

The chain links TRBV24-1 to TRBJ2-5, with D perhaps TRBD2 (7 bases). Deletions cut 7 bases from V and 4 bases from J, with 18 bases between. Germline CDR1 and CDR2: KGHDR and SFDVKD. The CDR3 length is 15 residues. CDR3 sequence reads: CATRGGTSLGETQYF. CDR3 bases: TGTGCCACCAGGGGAGGGACATCCTTGGGAGAGACCCAGTACTTC.

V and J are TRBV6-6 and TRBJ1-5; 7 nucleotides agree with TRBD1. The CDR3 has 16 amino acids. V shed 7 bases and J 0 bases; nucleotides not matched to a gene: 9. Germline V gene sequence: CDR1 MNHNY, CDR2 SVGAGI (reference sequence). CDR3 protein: CASTPDRPTSNQPQHF. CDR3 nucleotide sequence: TGTGCCAGCACCCCGGACAGGCCAACTAGCAATCAGCCCCAGCATTTT.

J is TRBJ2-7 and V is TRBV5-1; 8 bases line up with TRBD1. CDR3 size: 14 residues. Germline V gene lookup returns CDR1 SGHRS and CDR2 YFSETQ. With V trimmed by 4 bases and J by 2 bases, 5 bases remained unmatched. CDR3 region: CASSQDRVTYEQYF. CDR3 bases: TGCGCCAGCAGCCAGGACAGGGTAACCTACGAGCAGTACTTC.

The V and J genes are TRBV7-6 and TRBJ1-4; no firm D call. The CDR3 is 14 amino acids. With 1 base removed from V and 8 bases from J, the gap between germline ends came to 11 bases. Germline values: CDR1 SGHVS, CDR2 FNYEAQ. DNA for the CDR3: TGTGCCAGCAGCTTAGGAGGGAGCACCGAAAAACTGTTTTTT. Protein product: CASSLGGSTEKLFF.

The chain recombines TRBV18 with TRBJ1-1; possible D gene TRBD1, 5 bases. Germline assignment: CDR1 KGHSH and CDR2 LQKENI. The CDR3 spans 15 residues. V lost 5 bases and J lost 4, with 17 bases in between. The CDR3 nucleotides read TGTGCCAGCTCATCGCTGCAGGGTGAGAGCACTGAAGCTTTCTTT. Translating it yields CASSSLQGESTEAFF.

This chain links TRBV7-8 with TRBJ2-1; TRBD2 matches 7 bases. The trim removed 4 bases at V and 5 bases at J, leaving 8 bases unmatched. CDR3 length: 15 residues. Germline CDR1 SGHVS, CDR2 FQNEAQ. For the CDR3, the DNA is TGTGCCAGCAGCTGGGCTAGCGGCGCCGACAATGAGCAGTTCTTC. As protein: CASSWASGADNEQFF. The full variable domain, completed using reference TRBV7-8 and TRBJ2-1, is GAGVSQSPRYKVAKRGQDVALRCDPISGHVSLFWYQQALGQGPEFLTYFQNEAQLDKSGLPSDRFFAERPEGSVSTLKIQRTQQEDSAVYLCASSWASGADNEQFFGPGTRLTVL.

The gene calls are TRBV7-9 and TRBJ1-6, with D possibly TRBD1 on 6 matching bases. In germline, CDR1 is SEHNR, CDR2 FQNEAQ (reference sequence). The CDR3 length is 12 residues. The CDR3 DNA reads TGTGCAACAGGGTATGGTAATTCACCCCTCCACTTT. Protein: CATGYGNSPLHF.

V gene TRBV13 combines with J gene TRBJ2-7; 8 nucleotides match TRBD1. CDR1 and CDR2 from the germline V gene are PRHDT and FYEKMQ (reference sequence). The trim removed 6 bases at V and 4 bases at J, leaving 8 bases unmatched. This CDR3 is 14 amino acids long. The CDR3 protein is CASSLRDRIYEQYF. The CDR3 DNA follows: TGTGCCAGCAGTCTCCGGGACAGGATTTACGAGCAGTACTTC.

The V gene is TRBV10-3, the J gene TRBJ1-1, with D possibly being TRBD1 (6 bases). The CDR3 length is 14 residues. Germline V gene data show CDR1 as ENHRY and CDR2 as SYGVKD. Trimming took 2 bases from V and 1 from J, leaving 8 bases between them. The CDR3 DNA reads TGTGCCATCAGTGAGGGCAGGGGGAACACTGAAGCTTTCTTT. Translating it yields CAISEGRGNTEAFF.

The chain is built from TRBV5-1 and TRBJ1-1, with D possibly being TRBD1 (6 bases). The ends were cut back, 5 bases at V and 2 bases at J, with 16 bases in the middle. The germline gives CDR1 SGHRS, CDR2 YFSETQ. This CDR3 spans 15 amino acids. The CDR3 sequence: CASRPAGASNTEAFF. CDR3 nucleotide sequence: TGCGCCAGCAGGCCCGCAGGGGCTAGTAACACTGAAGCTTTCTTT.

The CDR3 loop is CASSPTSTSGNYNEQFF. In DNA, the CDR3 is TGTGCCAGCAGCCCGACCTCTACTAGCGGGAACTACAATGAGCAGTTCTTC. The chain employs TRBV7-2 and TRBJ2-1; 10 bases align to TRBD2. V lost 5 bases to trimming and J lost 3 bases; unmatched junction nucleotides: 10. Germline CDR1 SGHTA, CDR2 FQGNSA. The CDR3 is made up of 17 amino acids.

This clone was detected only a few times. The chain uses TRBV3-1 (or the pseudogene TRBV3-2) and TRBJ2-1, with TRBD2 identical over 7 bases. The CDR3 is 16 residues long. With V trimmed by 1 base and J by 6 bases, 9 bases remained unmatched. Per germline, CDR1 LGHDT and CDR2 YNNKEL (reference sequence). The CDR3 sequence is CASSQVISVAGNEQFF. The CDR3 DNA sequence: TGTGCCAGCAGCCAAGTCATTTCAGTAGCGGGCAATGAGCAGTTCTTC.

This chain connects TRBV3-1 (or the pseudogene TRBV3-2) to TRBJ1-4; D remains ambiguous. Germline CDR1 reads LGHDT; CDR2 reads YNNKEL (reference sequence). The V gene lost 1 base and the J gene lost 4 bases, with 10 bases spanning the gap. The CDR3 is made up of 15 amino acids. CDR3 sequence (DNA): TGTGCCAGCAGCCAAGGGAGTCGGTTTAATGAAAAACTGTTTTTT. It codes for CASSQGSRFNEKLFF.